Below, 18 T cell receptor beta chains from the same sample are listed, as sequenced in a study of T cell clonality in common variable immunodeficiency. TCRdb's copy holds only in-frame clones and misses some; the assay was immunoSEQ multiplex PCR. The sample counts approximately 52,000 clones, none seen once; the ten largest own about 3.7%. The sample taken for sequencing was peripheral blood mononuclear cells. The receptors were gathered from a person between 18 and 69 years old in good health.

This clone has a count of ten or more. The read falls 3 residues short of the CDR3 end, and the missing part is taken from the germline J gene. The chain couples TRBV29-1 to TRBJ2-7; 8 bases line up with TRBD2. CDR3 length equals 15 residues. Germline V gene sequence: CDR1 SQVTM, CDR2 ANQGSEA. With V trimmed by 1 base and J by 6 bases, 11 bases remained unmatched. The CDR3 reads CSVEVLSGSSGEQYF. CDR3 DNA, as far as it was read: TGCAGCGTTGAAGTTCTGAGCGGGAGCTCCGGCGAG.

This clone occurred a few times. This may arise from a read error, as a much more abundant clone is one base away. The read is 3 residues too short to cover the CDR3 end, so that end is filled in from the germline J gene. The rearrangement links TRBV30 to TRBJ1-2; unclear D gene. Germline CDR1 GTSNPN, CDR2 SVGIG (reference sequence). V was pared by 0 bases and J by 5 bases, with 13 bases between. This CDR3 is built from 14 residues. The DNA read from the CDR3 is TGTGCCTGGAGTGTCCTTACAGCTCCTTATGGC. Its protein product is CAWSVLTAPYG. Given in full, the CDR3 is CAWSVLTAPYGYTF.

As for this clone: The read is 3 residues too short to cover the CDR3 end, so that end is filled in from the germline J gene. This chain joins TRBV30 and TRBJ1-2, with no clear D. The germline V gene encodes CDR1 GTSNPN and CDR2 SVGIG (reference sequence). This CDR3 has 14 residues. The CDR3 spells CAWSKLAGAYDYTF. CDR3 DNA, as far as it was read: TGTGCCTGGAGTAAACTAGCGGGAGCCTACGAC. Variable domain in full (rest from reference TRBV30 and TRBJ1-2): SQTIHQWPATLVQPVGSPLSLECTVEGTSNPNLYWYRQAAGRGLQLLFYSVGIGQISSEVPQNLSASRPQDRQFILSSKKLLLSDSGFYLCAWSKLAGAYDYTFGSGTRLTVV.

This clone was seen ten or more times. With the read ending 3 residues before the CDR3 end, the germline J gene is used to fill in that end. The chain recombines TRBV6-2 or TRBV6-3 with TRBJ2-1; the D gene is possibly TRBD2 (6 bases). The CDR3 is made up of 15 amino acids. CDR1 MNHEY and CDR2 SVGEGT come from the germline V gene. V gave up 4 bases and J gave up 7 bases, with 17 bases separating them. The CDR3: CASSFSSDGGNEQFF. The CDR3 DNA, read in part, is TGTGCCAGCAGTTTCTCCTCCGACGGGGGAAATGAG.

This clone was seen at least ten times. The sequenced fragment ends 3 residues before the CDR3 boundary, so the rest is inferred from the germline J gene. The V and J genes are TRBV20-1 and TRBJ2-7; 7 positions match TRBD2. The germline V gene encodes CDR1 DFQATT and CDR2 SNEGSKA (reference sequence). The CDR3 is 15 residues long. V was pared by 2 bases and J by 6 bases, with 13 bases of the junction left unmatched. This chain's CDR3 is CSARSWGGRATEQYF. Incomplete CDR3 DNA: TGCAGTGCTAGATCCTGGGGGGGGAGGGCTACCGAG.

The sample holds a few counts of this clone. With only one base between it and a far larger clone, this is likely a read error. The read finishes 3 residues shy of the CDR3 end, and the germline J gene is used to complete it. The V call is TRBV7-7, the J call TRBJ2-5, with D tentatively TRBD2 (6 bases). The CDR3 sequence is 14 residues long. In germline, CDR1 is SSHAT, CDR2 FNYEAQ (reference sequence). The CDR3 spells CASSLASRGGTQYF. The covered CDR3 bases are TGTGCTAGCAGCTTAGCAAGCCGGGGAGGTACC.

Concerning this clone: The read terminates 3 residues ahead of where the CDR3 ends, so the germline J gene completes it. The rearrangement uses TRBV5-1 and TRBJ2-5, with 7 bases fitting TRBD2. CDR1 is SGHRS and CDR2 is YFSETQ in the germline V gene. V was clipped by 4 bases and J by 4 bases; unmatched bases: 10. This CDR3 contains 15 residues. CDR3 region: CASSRMGGSLETQYF. The part of the CDR3 DNA that was read is TGCGCCAGCAGCCGCATGGGGGGGAGTTTAGAGACC.

This clone was counted at least ten times. The observed sequence ends 3 residues before the CDR3 terminus, with the missing tail filled in from the germline J gene. V gene TRBV7-9 combines with J gene TRBJ2-1; possibly TRBD2 for D (5 bases). The ends were cut back, 1 base at V and 7 bases at J, with 14 bases in the middle. Germline V gives CDR1 SEHNR, CDR2 FQNEAQ (reference sequence). The CDR3 length is 15 residues. The part of the CDR3 DNA that was read is TGTGCCAGCAGCTTAGGGGCTAGCAATCAGAATGAG. Translation gives CASSLGASNQNE. In full, the CDR3 reads CASSLGASNQNEQFF. The full variable domain, completed using reference TRBV7-9 and TRBJ2-1, is DTGVSQNPRHKITKRGQNVTFRCDPISEHNRLYWYRQTLGQGPEFLTYFQNEAQLEKSRLLSDRFSAERPKGSFSTLEIQRTEQGDSAMYLCASSLGASNQNEQFFGPGTRLTVL.

This clone was picked up many times. The read terminates 3 residues ahead of where the CDR3 ends, so the germline J gene completes it. This chain connects TRBV5-4 to TRBJ2-1; TRBD2 aligns across 15 bases. The CDR3 spans 16 residues. J lost 4 bases, V lost 3 bases, and 2 bases had no gene match. The germline CDR1 and CDR2 sequences are SGHNT and YYREEE (reference sequence). The CDR3 bases that were read are TGTGCCAGCAGCTACGGACTAGCGGGAGGGTACAATGAG. This codes for CASSYGLAGGYNE. The entire CDR3 protein reads CASSYGLAGGYNEQFF.

This clone occurred many times. The DNA ends 3 residues before the CDR3 does, and the rest of the CDR3 is filled in from the germline J gene. The chain uses TRBV7-9 and TRBJ2-5, with unresolved D. CDR3 length equals 14 residues. V was cut by 1 base and J by 5 bases, with 11 bases left in between. The germline CDR1 and CDR2 sequences are SEHNR and FQNEAQ (reference sequence). The CDR3 DNA, read in part, is TGTGCCAGCAGCTTAGAAGGTCTCCGTGAGACC. Its protein is CASSLEGLRET. The entire CDR3 is CASSLEGLRETQYF.

This clone was observed many times. The CDR3 is cut off 3 residues early in the read; its end comes from the germline J gene. The V and J genes are TRBV19 and TRBJ2-1, with 7 bases that match TRBD2. CDR3 length: 12 amino acids. Trimming cost V 6 bases and J 9 bases; bases outside gene matches: 5. Germline CDR1 reads LNHDA; CDR2 reads SQIVND (reference sequence). CDR3 loop: CASSPRGVEQFF. The CDR3 DNA, read in part, is TGTGCCAGTAGCCCTCGGGGGGTTGAG.

The sample holds many counts of this clone. The read ends 3 residues early relative to the CDR3; the germline J gene fills the gap. This sequence joins TRBV7-6 and TRBJ2-1, with 11 nucleotides matching TRBD2. The ends lost 3 bases at V and 4 bases at J; junction bases unmatched: 11. The CDR3 has 18 amino acids. Per germline, CDR1 SGHVS and CDR2 FNYEAQ. CDR3 DNA, as far as it was read: TGTGCCAGCAGCTTGGCAAACGTAGCGGGAGGGGGGTACAATGAG. Its protein product is CASSLANVAGGGYNE. The CDR3 reads in full as CASSLANVAGGGYNEQFF.

At least ten counts were recorded for this clone. From the germline J gene comes the end of the CDR3, since the read stops 3 residues before it. The chain joins TRBV5-1 to TRBJ2-7; 9 bases agree with TRBD1. J gave up 5 bases and V 4 bases, and 7 bases lay outside the gene matches. CDR3 length: 14 residues. Germline V gives CDR1 SGHRS, CDR2 YFSETQ. The CDR3 loop reads CASSEGDRADEQYF. The CDR3 DNA, read in part, is TGCGCCAGCAGCGAAGGGGACAGGGCTGACGAG. The full variable domain, with the rest looked up from reference TRBV5-1 and TRBJ2-7, is KAGVTQTPRYLIKTRGQQVTLSCSPISGHRSVSWYQQTPGQGLQFLFEYFSETQRNKGNFPGRFSGRQFSNSRSEMNVSTLELGDSALYLCASSEGDRADEQYFGPGTRLTVT.

The table lists this clone with many counts. The read comes to an end 3 residues before the CDR3 does, leaving the germline J gene to fill in the end. The chain links TRBV11-3 to TRBJ1-3; D might be TRBD1 (6 bases). V was trimmed by 5 bases and J by 0 bases, leaving 11 bases between them. In germline, CDR1 is SGHNT, CDR2 YENEEA. CDR3 size: 15 residues. This CDR3 is CASSPGTRSGNTIYF. CDR3 DNA, as far as it was read: TGTGCCAGCAGCCCAGGGACACGCTCTGGAAACACC.

This clone was detected many times. The read terminates 3 residues before the CDR3 end, so the remaining end is supplied by the germline J gene. V gene TRBV5-4 combines with J gene TRBJ2-5; 7 nucleotides match TRBD1. The CDR3 runs to 14 residues. Per germline, CDR1 SGHNT and CDR2 YYREEE (reference sequence). With 4 bases clipped from V and 2 bases from J, the junction kept 5 bases outside the gene matches. The CDR3: CASSLGTAQETQYF. Partial CDR3 DNA: TGTGCCAGCAGCCTCGGGACAGCTCAAGAGACC.

This clone was seen repeatedly, ten times or more. The read ends 3 residues early relative to the CDR3; the germline J gene fills the gap. The rearrangement joins TRBV2 to TRBJ1-4, with D possibly TRBD1 on 5 matching bases. The CDR3 sequence is 15 residues long. Trimming removed 2 bases at V and 5 bases at J, with 12 bases between. CDR1 is SNHLY, CDR2 FYNNEI, per germline. CDR3 DNA, as far as it was read: TGTGCCAGCAGTGAATATGACAGAGCCAATGAAAAA. Amino acids: CASSEYDRANEK. The whole CDR3 sequence reads CASSEYDRANEKLFF.

This clone was observed many times. The read ends 3 residues before the CDR3 terminus; that terminus is restored from the germline J gene. This chain uses TRBV5-1 with TRBJ2-7, with D maybe TRBD2 (6 bases). The CDR3 extends over 14 amino acids. With 2 bases removed from V and 1 base from J, the gap between germline ends came to 10 bases. In germline, CDR1 is SGHRS, CDR2 YFSETQ. The CDR3 bases that were read are TGCGCCAGCAGCTTAGGGACTCAATCCTACGAG. This translates into CASSLGTQSYE. The CDR3 reads in full as CASSLGTQSYEQYF.

This clone was picked up many times. Sequencing ends 3 residues short of the CDR3 end; the germline J gene provides the rest. The rearrangement links TRBV11-2 to TRBJ2-7; tentative D call: TRBD1 (6 bases). Trimming removed 5 bases at V and 0 bases at J, with 11 bases between. The CDR3 contains 14 residues. CDR1 SGHAT and CDR2 FQNNGV come from the germline V gene. This CDR3 is CASSPTTGSYEQYF. CDR3 DNA (partial): TGTGCCAGCAGCCCCACGACAGGCTCCTACGAG.